The rows below give T cell receptor beta chains drawn from one sample of a study of cytotoxic CD8 clonotypes in ibrutinib-treated CLL. Profiling relied on immunoSEQ multiplex PCR, and the TCRdb table lists in-frame clones only, not all of them. The sample has approximately 150,000 clones; 84% are singletons. This specimen was PBMCs, taken after 24 months of ibrutinib treatment. The source is a human donor with chronic lymphocytic leukemia. CDR3s include the opening cysteine and the closing phenylalanine or tryptophan. The order of the fields is J gene, V gene, D gene, clone size, CDR3 protein, CDR3 DNA. D genes are given only for firm matches. Only some rows state a clone size, as once, few, many or a class for expanded clones.

TRBJ2-5 | TRBV7-9 | TRBD2 | NA | CASGGGQVASETQYF | TGTGCCAGCGGCGGGGGGCAGGTTGCGTCGGAGACCCAGTACTTC
TRBJ1-2 | TRBV7-9 | TRBD1 | few | CASSPTQGAGYGYTF | TGTGCCAGCAGCCCCACCCAGGGGGCCGGCTATGGCTACACCTTC
TRBJ2-1 | TRBV7-2 | TRBD2 | NA | CASSFQRGGYNEQFF | TGTGCCAGCAGCTTCCAGCGGGGGGGTTACAATGAGCAGTTCTTC
TRBJ1-1 | TRBV29-1 | NA | few | CSMTEPRSEAFF | TGCAGCATGACAGAACCAAGGTCTGAAGCTTTCTTT
TRBJ1-2 | TRBV29-1 | NA | NA | CSVGTANYGYTF | TGCAGCGTTGGGACAGCTAACTATGGCTACACCTTC
TRBJ2-1 | TRBV5-1 | NA | NA | CASSFEQEASYEQFF | TGCGCCAGCAGCTTTGAACAGGAGGCCTCGTATGAGCAGTTCTTC
TRBJ2-3 | TRBV2 | TRBD1 | NA | CASRRQGGGTDTQYF | TGTGCCAGCAGACGACAGGGCGGTGGGACAGATACGCAGTATTTT
TRBJ2-6 | TRBV30 | NA | once | CAWSVLGSGANVLTF | TGTGCCTGGAGTGTCCTGGGGTCTGGGGCCAACGTCCTGACTTTC
TRBJ2-1 | TRBV27 | NA | NA | CASSYPSVPLGAYNEQFF | TGTGCCAGCAGCTATCCCTCCGTTCCTCTAGGGGCCTACAATGAGCAGTTCTTC
TRBJ2-7 | TRBV18 | NA | NA | CASSPQGSSYEQYF | TGTGCCAGCTCACCACAGGGGAGCTCCTACGAGCAGTACTTC
TRBJ2-7 | TRBV7-9 | NA | NA | CASRDVGEQYF | TGTGCCAGCAGGGATGTGGGCGAGCAGTACTTC
TRBJ2-3 | TRBV7-3 | NA | once | CASSRGTGSSDTQYF | TGTGCCAGCAGCCGCGGTACAGGTAGTTCAGATACGCAGTATTTT
TRBJ2-1 | TRBV6-5 | TRBD2 | NA | CASSYRTSVDEQFF | TGTGCCAGCAGTTACCGGACTAGCGTGGATGAGCAGTTCTTC
TRBJ2-1 | TRBV5-4 | TRBD2 | NA | CASRWAGESSYNEQFF | TGTGCCAGCAGATGGGCGGGAGAATCCTCCTACAATGAGCAGTTCTTC
TRBJ1-1 | TRBV10-3 | TRBD1 | NA | CAITDRDRGGTEAFF | TGTGCCATCACCGACCGGGACAGGGGTGGAACTGAAGCTTTCTTT
TRBJ1-2 | TRBV4-2 | TRBD1 | NA | CASSQDQGEQGGYTF | TGTGCCAGCAGCCAAGATCAGGGGGAGCAAGGAGGCTACACCTTC
TRBJ1-4 | TRBV30 | NA | NA | CAWSSERAGMGKLFF | TGTGCCTGGAGTTCAGAAAGGGCAGGGATGGGAAAACTGTTTTTT
TRBJ1-2 | TRBV19 | NA | NA | CASSISGHYFYGYTF | TGTGCCAGTAGTATATCTGGCCATTACTTCTATGGCTACACCTTC
TRBJ1-5 | TRBV7-8 | NA | NA | CASSLTRIGPYSNQPQHF | TGTGCCAGCAGCCTAACCCGGATTGGGCCTTATAGCAATCAGCCCCAGCATTTT
TRBJ1-2 | TRBV7-3 | TRBD1 | once | CASSSQGGQGAVGYTF | TGTGCCAGCAGCTCACAAGGAGGACAGGGGGCGGTTGGCTACACCTTC
TRBJ2-3 | TRBV5-1 | TRBD2 | NA | CASSLALRGMGSTDTQYF | TGCGCCAGCAGCTTGGCACTGCGGGGGATGGGGAGCACAGATACGCAGTATTTT
TRBJ1-2 | TRBV7-8 | NA | NA | CASSLARRDYGYTF | TGTGCCAGCAGCTTAGCAAGGCGGGACTATGGCTACACCTTC
TRBJ2-7 | TRBV18 | TRBD1 | NA | CASSPGQPSSYEQYF | TGTGCCAGCTCACCGGGACAGCCGTCCTCCTACGAGCAGTACTTC
TRBJ1-1 | TRBV25-1 | TRBD1 | once | CASRPQGAATEAFF | TGTGCCAGCAGACCACAGGGGGCTGCCACTGAAGCTTTCTTT
TRBJ2-7 | TRBV27 | TRBD2 | NA | CASSSGTSGRTEQYF | TGTGCCAGCAGTTCCGGGACTAGCGGGAGGACCGAGCAGTACTTC
TRBJ1-5 | TRBV19 | TRBD1 | once | CASSSGDRANQPQHF | TGTGCCAGTAGTTCCGGGGACAGGGCGAATCAGCCCCAGCATTTT
TRBJ2-2 | TRBV7-3 | TRBD2 | NA | CASSPGRANGELFF | TGTGCCAGCAGCCCTGGGAGGGCGAACGGGGAGCTGTTTTTT
TRBJ2-3 | TRBV27 | NA | NA | CASSFRGYGPPGDTQYF | TGTGCCAGCAGTTTTAGAGGGTATGGGCCTCCTGGGGATACGCAGTATTTT
TRBJ2-3 | TRBV18 | NA | NA | CASSLSSTDTQYF | TGTGCCAGCTCACTCTCTAGCACAGATACGCAGTATTTT
TRBJ2-1 | TRBV13 | NA | NA | CASSSRDSLLEQFF | TGTGCCAGCAGCTCGCGGGACTCACTTTTGGAGCAGTTCTTC
TRBJ1-5 | TRBV19 | NA | NA | CASSIPSQGRQPQHF | TGTGCCAGTAGTATCCCCAGCCAGGGAAGGCAGCCCCAGCATTTT
TRBJ2-7 | TRBV7-2 | NA | NA | CASSSRQVPPYESSYEQYF | TGTGCCAGCAGCTCCCGTCAGGTCCCACCGTATGAAAGCTCCTACGAGCAGTACTTC
TRBJ2-7 | TRBV27 | NA | once | CASSLRGAYEQYF | TGTGCCAGCAGTTTACGGGGGGCTTACGAGCAGTACTTC
TRBJ2-3 | TRBV4-3 | TRBD2 | few | CASSQVVQLAGASDTQYF | TGCGCCAGCAGCCAAGTGGTACAGTTAGCGGGAGCCTCAGATACGCAGTATTTT
TRBJ2-7 | TRBV19 | NA | NA | CASMDRIAYEQYF | TGTGCCAGTATGGACAGAATAGCCTACGAGCAGTACTTC
TRBJ2-2 | TRBV7-3 | NA | NA | CASSQTENTGELFF | TGTGCCAGCAGTCAAACAGAAAACACCGGGGAGCTGTTTTTT